The 25 T cell receptor beta chains presented below share a single source sample, sequenced in a study of blood T cell repertoires in COVID-19. Produced via immunoSEQ multiplex PCR; TCRdb's table is partial and in-frame only. Of about 200,000 clones listed, approximately 84% are singletons. Sequenced: peripheral blood. These receptors were collected from a human donor with acute or convalescent COVID-19. The donor label of this sample is uncertain.

This chain joins TRBV30 and TRBJ1-3, with D perhaps matching TRBD1 (5 bases). Trimming took off 0 bases at V and 2 bases at J, with 5 bases between the two ends. In germline, CDR1 is GTSNPN, CDR2 SVGIG (reference sequence). CDR3 size: 13 residues. The CDR3 DNA reads as TGTGCCTGGAGTGTAGGGGCTGGAAACACCATATATTTT. It translates to CAWSVGAGNTIYF.

The chain is built from TRBV7-2 and TRBJ2-7; TRBD1 matches at 7 bases. In germline, CDR1 is SGHTA, CDR2 FQGNSA. The CDR3 runs 15 residues. V lost 5 bases, J lost 1 base, and 8 bases stayed unmatched. DNA for the CDR3: TGTGCCAGCAGCCTATGGACAGGTTTATCCTACGAGCAGTACTTC. Its translation is CASSLWTGLSYEQYF.

The chain combines TRBV28 with TRBJ2-2; a weak D match, TRBD1 (6 bases). The V end lost 3 bases, the J end lost 4 bases, and 12 bases lay between the germline ends. Per germline, CDR1 MDHEN and CDR2 SYDVKM. There are 15 residues in the CDR3. The DNA of the CDR3 is TGTGCCAGCAGTTTTCTTCGGACAGCCACCGGGGAGCTGTTTTTT. Amino acid sequence: CASSFLRTATGELFF. The full variable domain, its missing parts supplied by reference TRBV28 and TRBJ2-2, is DVKVTQSSRYLVKRTGEKVFLECVQDMDHENMFWYRQDPGLGLRLIYFSYDVKMKEKGDIPEGYSVSREKKERFSLILESASTNQTSMYLCASSFLRTATGELFFGEGSRLTVL.

V and J are TRBV28 and TRBJ1-2; 7 nucleotides align to TRBD1. The CDR3 covers 16 residues. Germline CDR1 reads MDHEN; CDR2 reads SYDVKM. V lost 5 bases, J lost 4 bases, and 13 bases stayed unmatched. Here the CDR3 reads CASSNPQMDRSYGYTF. The DNA of the CDR3 is TGTGCCAGCAGTAACCCACAGATGGACAGGAGCTATGGCTACACCTTC.

The rearrangement links TRBV15 to TRBJ2-7; TRBD1 agrees at 7 bases. The CDR3 runs to 14 residues. Germline CDR1 reads LNHNV; CDR2 reads YYDKDF (reference sequence). With 1 base clipped from V and 3 bases from J, the junction kept 3 bases outside the gene matches. The CDR3 region has the DNA TGTGCCACCAGCAGAGGTGGGACAGACTACGAGCAGTACTTC. Translation gives CATSRGGTDYEQYF.

The DNA for the CDR3 is TGTGCCAGCAGTGAAGGACTAGCGTCACAGTACTTC. Translated, it gives CASSEGLASQYF. The chain recombines TRBV25-1 with TRBJ2-7; TRBD2 aligns across 9 bases. The ends lost 2 bases at V and 10 bases at J; junction bases unmatched: 3. The CDR3 is 12 residues long. Per germline, CDR1 MGHDK and CDR2 SYGVNS.

This chain links TRBV5-1 with TRBJ1-1; D remains ambiguous. V was shortened by 1 base and J by 2 bases, with 9 bases between the two germline ends. Germline V lookup: CDR1 SGHRS, CDR2 YFSETQ. CDR3 length: 14 amino acids. The CDR3 DNA is TGCGCCAGCAGCTTGTTTGAGGGAAACACTGAAGCTTTCTTT. This codes for CASSLFEGNTEAFF.

V is TRBV19 and J is TRBJ2-1; 9 positions match TRBD2. CDR1 and CDR2 from the germline V gene are LNHDA and SQIVND (reference sequence). The CDR3 consists of 16 residues. Losses at the gene ends were 7 bases for V and 0 bases for J; bases not matched to a gene: 7. The CDR3 spells CASTSLAGSSYNEQFF. The DNA for the CDR3 is TGTGCCAGTACCTCTCTAGCGGGGAGCTCCTACAATGAGCAGTTCTTC. Filled out from reference TRBV19 and TRBJ2-1, the complete variable domain reads DGGITQSPKYLFRKEGQNVTLSCEQNLNHDAMYWYRQDPGQGLRLIYYSQIVNDFQKGDIAEGYSVSREKKESFPLTVTSAQKNPTAFYLCASTSLAGSSYNEQFFGPGTRLTVL.

The chain uses TRBV7-9 and TRBJ1-1, with TRBD1 matching over 8 bases. CDR3 length: 14 residues. Trimming at V came to 5 bases and at J to 6 bases, leaving 8 bases not matched to a gene. CDR1 is SEHNR, CDR2 FQNEAQ, per germline (reference sequence). The CDR3 DNA follows: TGTGCCAGCAGCCAAACAGGGGGGTCGGCTGAAGCTTTCTTT. Its protein is CASSQTGGSAEAFF.

The gene calls are TRBV7-8 and TRBJ2-7; 9 bases map to TRBD1. CDR1 is SGHVS, CDR2 FQNEAQ, per germline. The CDR3 length is 15 residues. V shed 4 bases, J shed 4 bases, and the junction held 8 bases outside the gene matches. Written as DNA, the CDR3 is TGTGCCAGCAGCTCGCCGGGACAGGGAAGGTACGAGCAGTACTTC. The encoded protein is CASSSPGQGRYEQYF.

This clone turned up a few times. The V gene is TRBV3-1 (or the pseudogene TRBV3-2), the J gene TRBJ2-2; 10 bases line up with TRBD2. This CDR3 contains 16 residues. CDR1 and CDR2 (germline): LGHDT, YNNKEL (reference sequence). The junction had 7 bases not matched to a gene; V was cut back by 4 bases and J by 5 bases. In DNA form, the CDR3 reads TGTGCCAGCAGCCTTAGCGGGAGGCCGGGAACCGGGGAGCTGTTTTTT. Protein sequence: CASSLSGRPGTGELFF.

This chain joins TRBV7-2 and TRBJ1-6, with 9 nucleotides matching TRBD1. Germline V gene sequence: CDR1 SGHTA, CDR2 FQGNSA. The CDR3 is made up of 15 amino acids. V was clipped by 4 bases and J by 10 bases; unmatched bases: 8. This chain's CDR3 is CASSYTQGAGSPLHF. The CDR3 DNA reads TGTGCCAGCAGCTACACACAGGGGGCAGGATCACCCCTCCACTTT. Variable domain in full (rest from reference TRBV7-2 and TRBJ1-6): GAGVSQSPSNKVTEKGKDVELRCDPISGHTALYWYRQSLGQGLEFLIYFQGNSAPDKSGLPSDRFSAERTGGSVSTLTIQRTQQEDSAVYLCASSYTQGAGSPLHFGNGTRLTVT.

The genes are TRBV27 and TRBJ2-3, with 8 bases lining up with TRBD1. J gave up 9 bases and V 5 bases, and 13 bases lay outside the gene matches. CDR1 is MNHEY and CDR2 is SMNVEV in the germline V gene (reference sequence). The CDR3 has 15 amino acids. The DNA for the CDR3 is TGTGCCAGCAGTGCAGGACAGGGCGCCGGTATAACGCAGTATTTT. It is translated as CASSAGQGAGITQYF.

The chain joins TRBV11-2 to TRBJ1-2, with 12 bases that match TRBD1. After removal of 5 bases from V and 7 bases from J, the junction contained 8 bases not matched to a gene. The CDR3 spans 15 residues. Germline loops: CDR1 SGHAT, CDR2 FQNNGV. Written as DNA, the CDR3 is TGTGCCAGCAGCCGACCGGGACAGGGGGCTTTTGGCTACACCTTC. Its protein product is CASSRPGQGAFGYTF.

This rearrangement joins TRBV5-1 to TRBJ1-2, with D possibly TRBD1 on 5 matching bases. V was trimmed by 7 bases and J by 2 bases, leaving 21 bases between them. Per germline, CDR1 SGHRS and CDR2 YFSETQ. The CDR3 length is 16 residues. Written as DNA, the CDR3 is TGCGCCAGCGGAGCGCAGGGCAGCCGCTTAAACTATGGCTACACCTTC. This sequence encodes CASGAQGSRLNYGYTF.

This clone was observed a few times. This chain joins TRBV19 and TRBJ2-7; 9 bases are shared with TRBD2. This CDR3 contains 15 residues. CDR1 and CDR2 (germline): LNHDA, SQIVND (reference sequence). The V segment lost 2 bases and the J segment 4 bases; nucleotides outside the gene matches: 6. CDR3 DNA sequence: TGTGCCAGTAGTATATCCCCGGGACTAGCATACGAGCAGTACTTC. Its protein is CASSISPGLAYEQYF.

The CDR3 nucleotides are TGTGCCAGCTCACCCATGCCCGGGACAGGGGGGTATGGCTACACCTTC. It specifies CASSPMPGTGGYGYTF. V is TRBV18 and J is TRBJ1-2; 11 bases are a match to TRBD1. Germline V gene lookup returns CDR1 KGHSH and CDR2 LQKENI. V dropped 3 bases and J dropped 5; count of bases not matched to a gene: 8. The CDR3 is 16 residues long.

The chain employs TRBV24-1 and TRBJ1-1; D remains ambiguous. This CDR3 spans 13 amino acids. V lost 1 base and J 5 bases, leaving 7 bases between the germline ends. Per the germline V gene, CDR1 is KGHDR and CDR2 is SFDVKD. CDR3 protein: CATSDFRRTEAFF. CDR3 coding DNA: TGTGCCACCAGTGATTTCAGGAGGACTGAAGCTTTCTTT.

A word on this clone: One junction end disagrees with the germline gene, perhaps due to a read error. The V call is TRBV4-1, the J call TRBJ2-6; D is uncertain. The CDR3 sequence is 13 residues long. Germline V CDR1 and CDR2: MGHRA, YSYEKL. The CDR3, as DNA: TGCGCCAGCAGCCCCTCCGTGAGTCGGGTTGCGGCTTTC. Encoded protein: CASSPSVSRVAAF.

J is TRBJ1-2 and V is TRBV24-1; 9 nucleotides agree with TRBD1. The CDR3 is 14 residues long. Germline CDR1 and CDR2: KGHDR and SFDVKD. Losses at the gene ends were 7 bases for V and 3 bases for J; bases not matched to a gene: 5. CDR3 nucleotides: TGTGCCACCAGGCCGGGACAGGGCGACTATGGCTACACCTTC. This sequence encodes CATRPGQGDYGYTF.

The chain is built from TRBV28 and TRBJ1-6, with 10 bases identical to TRBD1. The CDR3 sequence is 15 residues long. V lost 5 bases, J lost 8 bases, and 6 bases stayed unmatched. Looked up from germline, CDR1 is MDHEN and CDR2 is SYDVKM. The CDR3 loop reads CASSPSTGGDSPLHF. CDR3 bases: TGTGCCAGCAGTCCATCGACAGGGGGCGATTCACCCCTCCACTTT. The whole variable domain, filled in from reference TRBV28 and TRBJ1-6, reads DVKVTQSSRYLVKRTGEKVFLECVQDMDHENMFWYRQDPGLGLRLIYFSYDVKMKEKGDIPEGYSVSREKKERFSLILESASTNQTSMYLCASSPSTGGDSPLHFGNGTRLTVT.

The V call is TRBV30, the J call TRBJ2-6; D remains unclear. The germline CDR1 and CDR2 sequences are GTSNPN and SVGIG (reference sequence). The CDR3 covers 15 residues. Between the trimmed V and J ends, which lost 5 bases and 2 bases, there was a span of 13 bases. The CDR3 nucleotides are TGTGCCTGGGAATTTCTTCGGGCTGGGGCCAACGTCCTGACTTTC. Translated: CAWEFLRAGANVLTF.

The chain recombines TRBV6-2 or TRBV6-3 with TRBJ1-5; no reliable D call. In germline, CDR1 is MNHEY, CDR2 SVGEGT. This CDR3 is 16 amino acids long. V lost 5 bases, J lost 3 bases, and 17 bases lay in between. The CDR3 reads CASSTGVRGLNQPQHF. DNA for the CDR3: TGTGCCAGCAGTACCGGTGTGAGAGGCCTCAATCAGCCCCAGCATTTT.

The CDR3 is CASSLSSGTYEQYF. The CDR3 DNA follows: TGTGCCAGCAGCTTGTCTAGCGGGACCTACGAGCAGTACTTC. The chain links TRBV5-6 to TRBJ2-7; 9 bases fit TRBD2. This CDR3 is 14 amino acids long. Germline loops: CDR1 SGHDT, CDR2 YYEEEE. With V trimmed by 1 base and J by 2 bases, 1 base remained unmatched.

The chain carries TRBV5-1 and TRBJ2-5, with 13 bases that match TRBD2. Germline CDR1 is SGHRS and CDR2 is YFSETQ. There are 15 residues in the CDR3. The V gene end was trimmed by 4 bases and the J gene end by 3 bases; junction bases not matched to a gene: 3. In DNA, the CDR3 is TGCGCCAGCAGCCAAGGGACTAGCGGGGAAGAGACCCAGTACTTC. It translates to CASSQGTSGEETQYF.